A single TCR beta chain is shown here with its context. Clones were sequenced by immunoSEQ multiplex PCR, and TCRdb holds only the in-frame ones, with some missing. The top ten clones hold around 5% of a sample with approximately 120,000 clones, roughly 83% of them seen once. This specimen comes from a study of blood T cell repertoires in COVID-19. This CDR3 contains 17 residues. The V gene's germline CDR1 is SGHTA and CDR2 FQGTGA. Trimming cost V 4 bases and J 8 bases; bases outside gene matches: 8. This TCR came from a human donor in a cohort sampled during active COVID-19. The sequencing input was peripheral blood. This sequence joins TRBV7-3 and TRBJ2-1, with 16 bases identical to TRBD2. For the CDR3, the DNA is TGTGCCAGCAGCTCACCGGGACTAGCGGGAGGGCTGGATGAGCAGTTCTTC. Encoded protein: CASSSPGLAGGLDEQFF.